This is a list of T cell receptor beta chains from one sample in a study of STAT3 mutations in large granular lymphocyte leukemia. The protocol was immunoSEQ multiplex PCR, while the TCRdb copy is restricted to in-frame clones and leaves out a portion. Of approximately 31,000 clones listed, approximately 86% are singletons. Material: peripheral blood mononuclear cells. The receptor source for this set is a man aged 60 to 75 with T-cell large granular lymphocyte leukemia. Some clones in this sample may be carry-over from other donors' samples. Both conserved end residues are part of each CDR3. D genes are given only for firm matches. Where a row states a size, it is once, few, many or the class of an expanded clone; other rows omit it.

>-|TRBJ1-1|TRBV5-4|-|14
TGTGCCAGCAGCTTGGGGGGACAGAACACTGAAGCTTTCTTT
CASSLGGQNTEAFF
>-|TRBJ1-1|TRBV28|-|15
TGTGCCAGCAGTTTTAGGAGGGCGTGGGGCACTGAAGCTTTCTTT
CASSFRRAWGTEAFF
>-|TRBJ2-5|TRBV5-8|-|11
TGTGCCAGCACCCCTAGTGAGACCCAGTACTTC
CASTPSETQYF
>-|TRBJ2-5|TRBV6-6|-|11
TGTGCCAGCAGTCAACAAGAGACCCAGTACTTC
CASSQQETQYF
>TRBD1|TRBJ2-2|TRBV14|-|16
TGTGCCAGCAGCCGCCGGACAGGGGCCGTAACCGGGGAGCTGTTTTTT
CASSRRTGAVTGELFF
>-|TRBJ1-5|TRBV15|-|16
TGTGCCACCAGCAGAGATCTGGGGGGACGGGGACAGCCCCAGCATTTT
CATSRDLGGRGQPQHF
>-|TRBJ1-3|TRBV5-4|-|16
TGTGCCAGCAGCTTGCAGGGTAGGGCGGGAGGAAACACCATATATTTT
CASSLQGRAGGNTIYF
>TRBD2|TRBJ2-7|TRBV6-5|-|15
TGTGCCAGCAGCCCCCCTGGGACTAGCTCCTACGAGCAGTACTTC
CASSPPGTSSYEQYF
>TRBD2|TRBJ2-1|TRBV5-1|-|15
TGCGCCAGCAGCTATACTAGCGGGCTGGTCAATGAGCAGTTCTTC
CASSYTSGLVNEQFF
>-|TRBJ2-5|TRBV10-3|-|12
TGTGCCATCGGTAAGGGGGAAGAGACCCAGTACTTC
CAIGKGEETQYF
>TRBD2|TRBJ2-2|TRBV5-1|few|15
TGCGCCAGCAGCCCTAGCGGGAGCAGCGGCGGGGAGCTGTTTTTT
CASSPSGSSGGELFF
>-|TRBJ2-7|TRBV7-2|-|15
TGTGCCAGCAGCTTCCCGGACAGTTCCCTCTACGAGCAGTACTTC
CASSFPDSSLYEQYF
>-|TRBJ2-7|TRBV11-2|-|14
TGTGCCAGCAGTCGGCGCGGGAAGTCCTACGAGCAGTACTTC
CASSRRGKSYEQYF
>-|TRBJ1-1|TRBV6-6|-|12
TGTGCCAGCAGCCAGTTAGGATCCGAAGCTTTCTTT
CASSQLGSEAFF
>-|TRBJ2-5|TRBV29-1|-|11
TGCAGCATCAACCCAGGGGAGACCCAGTACTTC
CSINPGETQYF
>-|TRBJ1-2|TRBV5-1|-|16
TGCGCCAGCAGCCCCCTGGGGTTGGGGGCTAACTATGGCTACACCTTC
CASSPLGLGANYGYTF
>TRBD2|TRBJ2-3|TRBV5-1|-|18
TGCGCCAGCAGCCCCCCCGGGACTAGCGGGAGTGGAACAGATACGCAGTATTTT
CASSPPGTSGSGTDTQYF
>TRBD1|TRBJ2-5|TRBV5-4|-|14
TGTGCCAGCAGCCAGACAGGGAACCAAGAGACCCAGTACTTC
CASSQTGNQETQYF
>-|TRBJ1-1|TRBV28|-|12
TGTGCCAGCAGTTGGGCCAACACTGAAGCTTTCTTT
CASSWANTEAFF
>-|TRBJ1-4|TRBV5-6|-|15
TGTGCCAGCAGCTTGGGAGGGCGGACTAATGAAAAACTGTTTTTT
CASSLGGRTNEKLFF
>-|TRBJ1-5|TRBV28|-|14
TGTGCCAGCACCGGGGGGGGAAGCAATCAGCCCCAGCATTTT
CASTGGGSNQPQHF
>TRBD1|TRBJ1-2|TRBV5-1|-|13
TGCGCCAGCAGCCCACAGGGGGAGGCTGGCTACACCTTC
CASSPQGEAGYTF
>-|TRBJ1-5|TRBV28|once|13
TGTGCCAGCAGTTTCCCGGGTGGACAGCCCCAGCATTTT
CASSFPGGQPQHF
>-|TRBJ2-1|TRBV11-3|-|16
TGTGCCAGCAGCTTAGCGGGACCGAGCTCCTACAATGAGCAGTTCTTC
CASSLAGPSSYNEQFF
>-|TRBJ1-4|TRBV6-5|-|15
TGTGCCAGCAGAGGGCTAAGTAGGGCTAATGAAAAACTGTTTTTT
CASRGLSRANEKLFF
>TRBD2|TRBJ2-3|TRBV19|-|13
TGTGCCAGTATGGCGGGAGGGACAGATACGCAGTATTTT
CASMAGGTDTQYF
>-|TRBJ1-4|TRBV5-1|-|14
TGCGCCAGCAGCTTGCAGGGAGGTAATGAAAAACTGTTTTTT
CASSLQGGNEKLFF
>-|TRBJ2-7|TRBV10-3|-|13
TGTGCCATCAGGGGGGACTCTCCCTACGAGCAGTACTTC
CAIRGDSPYEQYF
>-|TRBJ2-7|TRBV27|-|16
TGTGCCAGCAGTCCAATCCCGTGGCCGCTACCGTACGAGCAGTACTTC
CASSPIPWPLPYEQYF
>-|TRBJ2-5|TRBV2|-|12
TGTGCCAGCAGTGAGTGGGACGAGACCCAGTACTTC
CASSEWDETQYF
>-|TRBJ2-7|TRBV29-1|-|13
TGCAGCGTTGACTTAGGGGATAGCGACGAGCAGTACTTC
CSVDLGDSDEQYF
>-|TRBJ2-7|TRBV7-9|-|14
TGTGCCAGCAGCTTAGCGGGCACTTTGTACGAGCAGTACTTC
CASSLAGTLYEQYF
>-|TRBJ2-7|TRBV6-1|-|14
TGTGCCGTCAACCCCTCCCCCGGACCCTACGAGCAGTACTTC
CAVNPSPGPYEQYF
>TRBD1|TRBJ1-5|TRBV19|-|14
TGTGCCAGTAGCGGACAGGGGGTAGGTCAGCCCCAGCATTTT
CASSGQGVGQPQHF
>-|TRBJ1-3|TRBV30|-|16
TGTGCCTGCCATAGACATACCCTCCCTTCTGGAAACACCATATATTTT
CACHRHTLPSGNTIYF
>TRBD1|TRBJ2-4|TRBV30|once|12
TGTGCCTGGAGATTGACAGGGGGGACTCCGCACTTC
CAWRLTGGTPHF
>TRBD2|TRBJ2-7|TRBV25-1|-|11
TGTGCCAGCAGTGCCGGGAGGGAGCAGTACTTC
CASSAGREQYF
>TRBD1|TRBJ2-7|TRBV7-2|-|16
TGTGCCAGCAGCTTAGGGTCGGGACAGACCGTCTACGAGCAGTACTTC
CASSLGSGQTVYEQYF
>-|TRBJ2-3|TRBV4-2|-|16
TGTGCCAGCAGCCAAGAGACCCCCCCCCGGACAGATACGCAGTATTTT
CASSQETPPRTDTQYF
>-|TRBJ1-5|TRBV27|few|14
TGTGCCAGCAGTTCAACAGGGAATGGACAGCCCCAGCATTTT
CASSSTGNGQPQHF
>TRBD1|TRBJ2-1|TRBV18|once|14
TGTGCCAGCCGTCCGGGCGACAGGGGTGATGAGCAGTTCTTC
CASRPGDRGDEQFF
>-|TRBJ2-5|TRBV4-2|-|14
TGTGCCAGCAGCCAAGCCGCTGGGGGGGAGACCCAGTACTTC
CASSQAAGGETQYF
>-|TRBJ2-7|TRBV15|-|14
TGTGCCACCAGCAGGGGAGGACAGTCCTACGAGCAGTACTTC
CATSRGGQSYEQYF
>TRBD1|TRBJ2-6|TRBV29-1|-|17
TGCAGCGTTCCGCGCGACAGGGGAAGGAATGGGGCCAACGTCCTGACTTTC
CSVPRDRGRNGANVLTF
>TRBD2|TRBJ2-7|TRBV5-1|-|14
TGCGCCAGCAGACCACTAGCGACCCCCTACGAGCAGTACTTC
CASRPLATPYEQYF
>-|TRBJ1-2|TRBV6-6|-|14
TGTGCCAGCAGTACTATCCAGGGCGTAGTGGGCTACACCTTC
CASSTIQGVVGYTF
>-|TRBJ1-2|TRBV4-1|-|16
TGCGCCAGCAGCCAAGGGCTCAGGGGACTCTCTGAAGGCTACACCTTC
CASSQGLRGLSEGYTF
>TRBD2|TRBJ2-2|TRBV7-3|-|15
TGTGCCAGCACCCAAGCGGGAGGGCCAAGCGGGGAGCTGTTTTTT
CASTQAGGPSGELFF
>TRBD1|TRBJ2-2|TRBV29-1|-|16
TGCAGCGTGGTCGGACAGGGGGCACTAAACACCGGGGAGCTGTTTTTT
CSVVGQGALNTGELFF
>-|TRBJ1-1|TRBV9|few|12
TGTGCCAGCAGCGGTCTGGGGACTGAAGCTTTCTTT
CASSGLGTEAFF
>TRBD2|TRBJ2-5|TRBV5-4|-|16
TGTGCCAGCAGCTTCAATCCCCGGGACTATGAAGAGACCCAGTACTTC
CASSFNPRDYEETQYF
>-|TRBJ2-1|TRBV15|-|13
TGTGCCACCAGCAGAGAGTTTTACAATGAGCAGTTCTTC
CATSREFYNEQFF